These 21 T cell receptor beta chains were all obtained from the same sample, sequenced in a study of cytomegalovirus exposure and HLA in healthy donors. Produced via immunoSEQ multiplex PCR; TCRdb's table is partial and in-frame only. The sample records about 250,000 clones, over 75% being singletons. Input material: PBMCs. These receptors were collected from a man younger than 35 in good health and CMV-seropositive.

This clone was recorded a few times. The CDR3 bases are TGCGCCAGCAGCCATGTAACTAGCGGGGAGCCTGAGCAGTTCTTC. Its translation is CASSHVTSGEPEQFF. This chain uses TRBV4-3 with TRBJ2-1; 10 bases match TRBD2. CDR1 is LGHNA, CDR2 YSLEER, per germline. This CDR3 is built from 15 residues. J lost 9 bases, V lost 3 bases, and 8 bases had no gene match.

The chain is built from TRBV29-1 and TRBJ2-2; D gene unclear. The ends were cut back, 6 bases at V and 2 bases at J, with 10 bases in the middle. The CDR3 is 13 amino acids. Per the germline V gene, CDR1 is SQVTM and CDR2 is ANQGSEA. CDR3 sequence reads: CSVEHENTGELFF. The CDR3 DNA sequence: TGCAGCGTAGAACACGAAAACACCGGGGAGCTGTTTTTT.

J is TRBJ2-1 and V is TRBV19; D may be TRBD1 or TRBD2 (5 bases each). V was pared by 5 bases and J by 4 bases, with 15 bases between. The CDR3 sequence is 15 residues long. CDR1 and CDR2 from the germline V gene are LNHDA and SQIVND (reference sequence). CDR3 region: CASSPGGSAYNEQFF. CDR3 in DNA: TGTGCCAGTAGTCCTGGGGGTAGCGCGTACAATGAGCAGTTCTTC.

The V and J genes are TRBV28 and TRBJ1-5, with a tentative D call TRBD1 (6 bases). V was shortened by 7 bases and J by 5 bases, with 15 bases between the two germline ends. The germline V gene encodes CDR1 MDHEN and CDR2 SYDVKM. The CDR3 sequence is 14 residues long. The CDR3 is CASTFVQGYQPQHF. In DNA, the CDR3 is TGTGCCAGCACGTTCGTACAGGGTTATCAGCCCCAGCATTTT.

The chain couples TRBV2 to TRBJ2-7; D gene unclear. CDR1 is SNHLY, CDR2 FYNNEI, per germline. Trimming removed 0 bases at V and 7 bases at J, with 13 bases between. The CDR3 length is 14 residues. CDR3 residues: CASSEAPAPMEQYF. CDR3 nucleotide sequence: TGTGCCAGCAGTGAAGCCCCCGCCCCTATGGAGCAGTACTTC. Full variable domain (missing parts from reference TRBV2 and TRBJ2-7): EPEVTQTPSHQVTQMGQEVILRCVPISNHLYFYWYRQILGQKVEFLVSFYNNEISEKSEIFDDQFSVERPDGSNFTLKIRSTKLEDSAMYFCASSEAPAPMEQYFGPGTRLTVT.

V gene TRBV7-9 combines with J gene TRBJ2-7, with TRBD1 identical over 8 bases. Germline V CDR1 and CDR2: SEHNR, FQNEAQ (reference sequence). V lost 5 bases, J lost 0 bases, and 3 bases stayed unmatched. The CDR3 is 14 residues long. The CDR3, as DNA: TGTGCCAGCAGCCTAACAGGGGGCTCCTACGAGCAGTACTTC. Its translation: CASSLTGGSYEQYF.

The chain joins TRBV14 to TRBJ2-3; perhaps TRBD2 as D (5 bases). Trimming took 5 bases from V and 5 from J, leaving 11 bases between them. Germline V CDR1 and CDR2: SGHDN, FVKESK. The CDR3 contains 13 residues. CDR3 sequence reads: CASSTLAGDTQYF. The CDR3 bases are TGTGCCAGCAGCACTCTAGCCGGAGATACGCAGTATTTT.

V is TRBV4-3 and J is TRBJ2-1, with D unclear. There are 13 residues in the CDR3. Germline CDR1 reads LGHNA; CDR2 reads YSLEER. V lost 1 base to trimming and J lost 10 bases, with 11 bases between them. In DNA form, the CDR3 reads TGCGCCAGCAGCCAAGGTGAATCATGGGAGCAGTTCTTC. Amino acids: CASSQGESWEQFF.

The chain links TRBV5-1 to TRBJ2-7, with D hard to call. CDR1 is SGHRS and CDR2 is YFSETQ in the germline V gene. This CDR3 region has 14 residues. Trimming took off 0 bases at V and 3 bases at J, with 10 bases between the two ends. The CDR3 is CASSLEGRNYEQYF. The DNA of the CDR3 is TGCGCCAGCAGCTTGGAGGGCAGAAACTACGAGCAGTACTTC.

The CDR3 nucleotides are TGTGCCAGCAGCCCTCTACTCCACGGACTAGCGGGGACCTACCAAGAGACCCAGTACTTC. This sequence encodes CASSPLLHGLAGTYQETQYF. This chain links TRBV27 with TRBJ2-5; TRBD2 matches 12 bases. J lost 0 bases, V lost 6 bases, and 17 bases had no gene match. The CDR3 is 20 residues long. Germline V gene data show CDR1 as MNHEY and CDR2 as SMNVEV (reference sequence).

The chain employs TRBV7-2 and TRBJ2-7; D ambiguous. The CDR3 is 11 amino acids. The germline V gene has CDR1 SGHTA and CDR2 FQGNSA. V was trimmed by 3 bases and J by 6 bases, leaving 6 bases between them. CDR3 DNA sequence: TGTGCCAGCAGCTTCGAAGGCGAGCAGTACTTC. Residues: CASSFEGEQYF.

The genes are TRBV5-1 and TRBJ2-3, with D unclear. The CDR3 covers 14 residues. The V end was cut by 2 bases, the J end by 0 bases, with 7 bases between. Germline V lookup: CDR1 SGHRS, CDR2 YFSETQ. The DNA of the CDR3 is TGCGCCAGCAGCTTTGACCTTAGCACAGATACGCAGTATTTT. Its translation: CASSFDLSTDTQYF.

The CDR3 region has the DNA TGCGCCAGCAGAGTGGGGACAGGTACTGAAGCTTTCTTT. It specifies CASRVGTGTEAFF. The chain employs TRBV5-1 and TRBJ1-1; 8 bases are shared with TRBD1. The CDR3 loop spans 13 amino acids. V lost 5 bases to trimming and J lost 5 bases; unmatched junction nucleotides: 5. Germline V CDR1 and CDR2: SGHRS, YFSETQ.

This chain links TRBV9 with TRBJ2-5; 7 bases are shared with TRBD2. The CDR3 length is 16 residues. CDR1 is SGDLS, CDR2 YYNGEE, per germline. With V trimmed by 3 bases and J by 5 bases, 13 bases remained unmatched. DNA of the CDR3: TGTGCCAGCAGCGGGGCTAGCGGCACCTACGGGGAGACCCAGTACTTC. This gives the protein CASSGASGTYGETQYF.

This clone showed up just once. The V and J genes are TRBV6-5 and TRBJ1-2; 10 nucleotides agree with TRBD1. Germline V gives CDR1 MNHEY, CDR2 SVGAGI. V was pared by 6 bases and J by 8 bases, with 6 bases of the junction left unmatched. The CDR3 is 13 residues long. In nucleotides, the CDR3 is TGTGCCAGCAGAGGGACAGGGGTTAACGGCTACACCTTC. Translated: CASRGTGVNGYTF.

This chain joins TRBV18 and TRBJ2-3, with TRBD1 identical over 8 bases. The CDR3 is made up of 16 amino acids. The V and J ends lost 5 bases and 1 base, in that order; junction bases with no gene match: 8. CDR1 is KGHSH and CDR2 is LQKENI in the germline V gene. As DNA, the CDR3 is TGTGCCAGCTCAGCTCGGACAGGGTCTGGCACAGATACGCAGTATTTT. It specifies CASSARTGSGTDTQYF.

The rearrangement uses TRBV28 and TRBJ1-5; tentatively, D is TRBD1 (5 bases). CDR3 length: 13 residues. The V end lost 7 bases, the J end lost 5 bases, and 12 bases lay between the germline ends. In germline, CDR1 is MDHEN, CDR2 SYDVKM. CDR3 DNA sequence: TGTGCCAGCATCGGGGGAACTGATCAGCCCCAGCATTTT. This translates into CASIGGTDQPQHF.

In regard to this clone: A single base separates this from a much larger clone, so it may be a read error. The chain is built from TRBV2 and TRBJ2-3; 13 nucleotides line up with TRBD2. Germline-derived CDR1 and CDR2 are SNHLY and FYNNEI. V shed 4 bases, J shed 4 bases, and the junction held 2 bases outside the gene matches. The CDR3 has 15 residues. The CDR3 spells CASSGTSGSPDTQYF. CDR3 coding DNA: TGTGCCAGCAGTGGGACTAGCGGGAGCCCAGATACGCAGTATTTT.

The rearrangement joins TRBV6-6 to TRBJ2-1; 9 nucleotides line up with TRBD2. Trimming at V came to 2 bases and at J to 6 bases, leaving 5 bases not matched to a gene. CDR1 is MNHNY, CDR2 SVGAGI, per germline (reference sequence). CDR3 length equals 15 residues. CDR3 DNA: TGTGCCAGCAGTTACGGCGGGAGGGCCGGCAATGAGCAGTTCTTC. Protein: CASSYGGRAGNEQFF.

This sequence joins TRBV29-1 and TRBJ2-1, with D possibly being TRBD1 (6 bases). Per the germline V gene, CDR1 is SQVTM and CDR2 is ANQGSEA. Trimming left V 4 bases short and J 5 bases short, with 12 bases between. CDR3 length: 13 amino acids. In DNA, the CDR3 is TGCAGCGTTGGGGGGCGTGTGAACAATGAGCAGTTCTTC. The encoded protein is CSVGGRVNNEQFF.

The chain employs TRBV5-4 and TRBJ2-3; D gene unclear. From germline, CDR1 is SGHNT and CDR2 YYREEE (reference sequence). The germline V and J ends were trimmed by 4 bases and 1 base, with 10 bases remaining between them. This CDR3 contains 14 residues. The DNA of the CDR3 is TGTGCCAGCAGCCCCCGAGGCGGCACAGATACGCAGTATTTT. The encoded protein is CASSPRGGTDTQYF.